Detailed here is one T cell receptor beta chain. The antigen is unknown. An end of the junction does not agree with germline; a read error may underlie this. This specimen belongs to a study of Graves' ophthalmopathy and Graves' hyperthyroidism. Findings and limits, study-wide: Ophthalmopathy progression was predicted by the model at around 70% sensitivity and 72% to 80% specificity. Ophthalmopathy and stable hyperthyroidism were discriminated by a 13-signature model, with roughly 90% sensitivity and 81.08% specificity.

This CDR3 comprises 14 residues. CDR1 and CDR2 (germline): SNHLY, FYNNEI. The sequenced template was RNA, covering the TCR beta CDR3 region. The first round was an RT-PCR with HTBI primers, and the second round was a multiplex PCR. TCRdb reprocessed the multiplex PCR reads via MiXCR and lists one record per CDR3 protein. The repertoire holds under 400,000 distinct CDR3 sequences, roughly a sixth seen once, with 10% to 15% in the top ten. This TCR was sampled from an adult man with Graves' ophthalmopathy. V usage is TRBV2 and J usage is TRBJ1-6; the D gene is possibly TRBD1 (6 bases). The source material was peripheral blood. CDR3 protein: CANSLNRADSPLHF. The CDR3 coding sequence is TGTGCCAACAGTCTTAACAGGGCAGATTCACCCCTCCACTTT.